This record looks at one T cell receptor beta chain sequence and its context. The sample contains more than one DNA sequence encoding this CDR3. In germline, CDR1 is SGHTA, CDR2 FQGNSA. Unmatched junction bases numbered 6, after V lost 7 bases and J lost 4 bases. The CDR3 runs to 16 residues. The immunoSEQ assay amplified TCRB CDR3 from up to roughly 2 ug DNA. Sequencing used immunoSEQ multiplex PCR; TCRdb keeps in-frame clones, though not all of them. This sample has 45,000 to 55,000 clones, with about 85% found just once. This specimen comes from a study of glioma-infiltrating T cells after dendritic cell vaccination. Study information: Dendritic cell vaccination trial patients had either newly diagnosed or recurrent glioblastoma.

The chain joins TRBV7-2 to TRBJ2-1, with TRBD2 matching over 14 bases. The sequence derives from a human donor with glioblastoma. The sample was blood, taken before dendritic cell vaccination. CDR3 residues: CASNPGTSGGYNEQFF. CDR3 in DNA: TGTGCCAGCAACCCTGGGACTAGCGGGGGTTACAATGAGCAGTTCTTC.